This TCR beta chain was retrieved from a study of blood T cell repertoires in COVID-19. For the study at large: Sources were T cells, B-cell-depleted T cells, or PBMCs; the material itself was cDNA or gDNA.

The CDR3 is 15 amino acids. Germline-derived CDR1 and CDR2 are LGHDT and YNNKEL (reference sequence). V gave up 1 base and J gave up 3 bases; unmatched junction bases: 6. Recruited during active infection, patients (from Seattle) were subsequently followed longitudinally. The repertoire was sequenced with immunoSEQ multiplex PCR; TCRdb's copy has only in-frame clones and lacks some. This sample has about 350,000 clones, with 75% to 90% found just once. The V call is TRBV3-1 (or the pseudogene TRBV3-2), the J call TRBJ2-7, with 7 bases lining up with TRBD1. The sample consisted of peripheral blood. The sequence derives from a woman in her fifties or sixties with COVID-19, enrolled during active disease. CDR3 in DNA: TGTGCCAGCAGCCAAGGACAGGGTCCCCTCTACGAGCAGTACTTC. It codes for CASSQGQGPLYEQYF.